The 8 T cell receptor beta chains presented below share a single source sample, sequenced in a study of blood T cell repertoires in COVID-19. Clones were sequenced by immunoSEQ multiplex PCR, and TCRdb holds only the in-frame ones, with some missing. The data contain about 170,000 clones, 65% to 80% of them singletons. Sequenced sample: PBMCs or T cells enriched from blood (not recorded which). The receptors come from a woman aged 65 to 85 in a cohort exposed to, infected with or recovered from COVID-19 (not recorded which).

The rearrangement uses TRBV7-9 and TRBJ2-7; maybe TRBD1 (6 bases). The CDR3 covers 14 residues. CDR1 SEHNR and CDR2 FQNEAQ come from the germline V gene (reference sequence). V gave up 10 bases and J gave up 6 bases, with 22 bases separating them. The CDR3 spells CATRQVGSMSEQYF. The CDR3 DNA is TGTGCCACACGACAGGTAGGATCGATGAGCGAGCAGTACTTC.

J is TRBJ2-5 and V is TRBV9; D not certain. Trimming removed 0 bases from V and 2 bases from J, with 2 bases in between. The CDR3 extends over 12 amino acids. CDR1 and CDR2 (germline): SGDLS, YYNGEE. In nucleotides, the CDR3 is TGTGCCAGCAGCGTAGCTCAAGAGACCCAGTACTTC. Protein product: CASSVAQETQYF.

CDR3: CASSLFGRANTEAFF. The CDR3 DNA sequence: TGCGCCAGCAGCTTGTTCGGGAGAGCAAACACTGAAGCTTTCTTT. The chain couples TRBV5-1 to TRBJ1-1, with D hard to call. Trimming removed 1 base at V and 2 bases at J, with 12 bases between. The CDR3 has 15 residues. Germline lookup yields CDR1 SGHRS and CDR2 YFSETQ.

The CDR3 DNA is TGTGCCAGCAGCCAATCGACTAGCGGGAGAGCCGAGCAGTACTTC. Translating gives CASSQSTSGRAEQYF. The chain has TRBV6-5 and TRBJ2-7, with TRBD2 matching over 12 bases. Per the germline V gene, CDR1 is MNHEY and CDR2 is SVGAGI. The CDR3 has 15 residues. V lost 6 bases, J lost 6 bases, and 9 bases stayed unmatched.

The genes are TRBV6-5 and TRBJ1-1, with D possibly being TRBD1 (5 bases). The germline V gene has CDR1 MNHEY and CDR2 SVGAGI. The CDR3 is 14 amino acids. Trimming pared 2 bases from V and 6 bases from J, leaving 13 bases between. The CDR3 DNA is TGTGCCAGCAGTTACGGGGGGGGATCCCCTGAAGCTTTCTTT. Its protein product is CASSYGGGSPEAFF.

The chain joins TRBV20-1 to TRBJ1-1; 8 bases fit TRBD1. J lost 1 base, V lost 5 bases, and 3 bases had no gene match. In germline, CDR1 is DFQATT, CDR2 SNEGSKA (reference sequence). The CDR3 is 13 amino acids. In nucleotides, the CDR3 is TGCAGTGCTTGTGACAGGGGGAACACTGAAGCTTTCTTT. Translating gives CSACDRGNTEAFF.

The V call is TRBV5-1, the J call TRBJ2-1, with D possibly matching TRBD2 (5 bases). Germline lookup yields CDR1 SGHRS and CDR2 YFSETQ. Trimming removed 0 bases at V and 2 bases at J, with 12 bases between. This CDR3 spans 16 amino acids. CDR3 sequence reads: CASSLAGGGTYNEQFF. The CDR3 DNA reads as TGCGCCAGCAGCTTGGCAGGAGGAGGTACCTACAATGAGCAGTTCTTC.

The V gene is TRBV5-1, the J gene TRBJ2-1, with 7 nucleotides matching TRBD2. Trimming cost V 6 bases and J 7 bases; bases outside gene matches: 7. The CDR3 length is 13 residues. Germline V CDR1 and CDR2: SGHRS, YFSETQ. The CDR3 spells CASMYGEGNEQFF. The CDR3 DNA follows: TGCGCCAGCATGTACGGGGAGGGGAATGAGCAGTTCTTC.